This T cell receptor (beta chain) was recovered during a study of response to subunit inactivated influenza vaccine. The germline V gene has CDR1 MNHEY and CDR2 SVGEGT. The CDR3 spans 17 residues. J lost 3 bases, V lost 0 bases, and 8 bases had no gene match. A few counts support this clonotype. Via MiXCR, TCRdb re-called the RT-PCR reads, giving one row per CDR3 protein. The data contain more than 400,000 distinct CDR3 sequences, 11% of them seen just once; the ten biggest clones take up 12%. V and J are TRBV6-2 or TRBV6-3 and TRBJ2-7, with 10 bases matching TRBD2. The specimen was PBMCs from blood, collected roughly 48 days after vaccination. This sequence was found in a man in his fifties who received an inactivated influenza vaccine. The CDR3 spells CASSYSTSGGADYEQYF. The CDR3 nucleotides read TGTGCCAGCAGTTACTCGACCAGCGGGGGGGCCGACTACGAGCAGTACTTC.